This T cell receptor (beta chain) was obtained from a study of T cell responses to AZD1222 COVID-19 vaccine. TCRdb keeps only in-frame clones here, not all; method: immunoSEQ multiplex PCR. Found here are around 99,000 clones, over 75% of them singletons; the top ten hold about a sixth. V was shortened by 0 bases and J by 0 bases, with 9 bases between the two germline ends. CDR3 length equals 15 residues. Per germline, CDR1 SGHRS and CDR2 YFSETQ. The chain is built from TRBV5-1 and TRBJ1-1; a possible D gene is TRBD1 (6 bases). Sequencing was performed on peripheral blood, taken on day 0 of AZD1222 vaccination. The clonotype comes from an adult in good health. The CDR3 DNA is TGCGCCAGCAGCTTGGAGACAGGCATGAACACTGAAGCTTTCTTT. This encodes CASSLETGMNTEAFF.